Each of the 8 T cell receptor beta chains below was sequenced from the same sample in a study of T cell repertoires in cytomegalovirus infection. TCRdb used MiXCR to reprocess the reads, holding one entry per CDR3 protein. Here the sample spans roughly 230,000 distinct CDR3 sequences, about 7% being singletons. The specimen was PBMCs. The receptors come from a human donor in good health (CMV status not recorded). Some clones in this sample may be carry-over from other donors' samples.

This clonotype appeared many times. This sequence joins TRBV25-1 and TRBJ2-7, with no clear D. V gave up 6 bases and J gave up 2 bases, with 14 bases separating them. Germline CDR1 MGHDK, CDR2 SYGVNS. The CDR3 has 14 residues. CDR3 coding DNA: TGTGCCAGCAGCGATCCCTCTGGGACCTACGAGCAGTACTTC. Amino acids: CASSDPSGTYEQYF.

Ten or more counts support this clonotype. V gene TRBV25-1 combines with J gene TRBJ1-2, with 8 positions matching TRBD1. CDR3 size: 14 residues. CDR1 is MGHDK, CDR2 SYGVNS, per germline. The junction had 8 bases not matched to a gene; V was cut back by 4 bases and J by 7 bases. CDR3 loop: CASSVGQGALGYTF. The CDR3 DNA reads TGTGCCAGCAGTGTCGGACAGGGCGCGCTTGGCTACACCTTC.

The chain links TRBV5-1 to TRBJ1-4, with D perhaps matching TRBD1 (5 bases). The CDR3 is made up of 12 amino acids. Germline loops: CDR1 SGHRS, CDR2 YFSETQ. V was clipped by 6 bases and J by 7 bases, with 10 bases between them. CDR3: CASTGDFEKLFF. The CDR3 coding sequence is TGCGCCAGCACTGGGGACTTTGAAAAACTGTTTTTT. Full variable domain (missing parts from reference TRBV5-1 and TRBJ1-4): KAGVTQTPRYLIKTRGQQVTLSCSPISGHRSVSWYQQTPGQGLQFLFEYFSETQRNKGNFPGRFSGRQFSNSRSEMNVSTLELGDSALYLCASTGDFEKLFFGSGTQLSVL.

The chain combines TRBV18 with TRBJ1-1; possible D gene TRBD1, 6 bases. The germline gives CDR1 KGHSH, CDR2 LQKENI. Trimming shortened V by 6 bases and J by 1 base, and 12 bases separated the two germline ends. This CDR3 contains 14 residues. CDR3 bases: TGTGCCAGCTCTCCGATGGACAGGAACACTGAAGCTTTCTTT. This translates into CASSPMDRNTEAFF.

This clonotype was seen ten or more times. This chain links TRBV7-2 with TRBJ2-2; 8 bases match TRBD1. V gave up 5 bases and J gave up 4 bases; unmatched junction bases: 9. Germline lookup yields CDR1 SGHTA and CDR2 FQGNSA. The CDR3 consists of 16 residues. CDR3 nucleotide sequence: TGTGCCAGCAGCGAAAGAGGACAGGGAGGCACCGGGGAGCTGTTTTTT. Translated, it gives CASSERGQGGTGELFF.

V is TRBV2 and J is TRBJ2-1; D gene ambiguous. The V gene's germline CDR1 is SNHLY and CDR2 FYNNEI. V was trimmed by 7 bases and J by 8 bases, leaving 9 bases between them. There are 11 residues in the CDR3. CDR3 sequence: CASMTIHEQFF. CDR3 nucleotides: TGTGCCAGCATGACCATTCATGAGCAGTTCTTC.

This clonotype turned up a few times. In DNA, the CDR3 is TGCAGTGGCATTTACAATGAGCAGTTCTTC. It yields the protein CSGIYNEQFF. The genes are TRBV20-1 and TRBJ2-1; no clear D gene. V was pared by 7 bases and J by 4 bases, with 5 bases between. The CDR3 contains 10 residues. Germline CDR1 reads DFQATT; CDR2 reads SNEGSKA (reference sequence).

This clonotype has at least ten counts. CDR3 nucleotides: TGTGCCAGCAGCTCCCCGCGGGCCTACAATGAGCAGTTCTTC. Encoded protein: CASSSPRAYNEQFF. This sequence joins TRBV7-9 and TRBJ2-1; D might be TRBD2 (5 bases). CDR1 is SEHNR and CDR2 is FQNEAQ in the germline V gene (reference sequence). The CDR3 runs 14 residues. V was cut by 4 bases and J by 2 bases, with 9 bases left in between.